The present T cell receptor beta chain was sequenced within a study of blood T cell repertoires in COVID-19. Participants came from roughly 24 US areas, aged roughly 18 to 95 years. Donors were grouped by their self-reported clinical history. In the original processing: It was from reference gene primer amplification that nucleated cell counts were estimated. Here immunoSEQ multiplex PCR was the method, and the copy in TCRdb shows in-frame clones only, minus some. V and J calls and clone size are given by that table; D and trimming were obtained from the DNA. The repertoire holds 200,000 to 250,000 clones, with roughly 91% as singletons. The germline gives CDR1 MGHDK, CDR2 SYGVNS. The CDR3 contains 17 residues. Trimming at V came to 4 bases and at J to 1 base, leaving 10 bases not matched to a gene.

The sequencing input was PBMCs or T cells enriched from blood (not recorded which). The sequence came from a young woman who had recovered from COVID-19. J is TRBJ2-3 and V is TRBV25-1, with 8 bases aligning to TRBD2. This CDR3 reads CASSVGGLVEGTDTQYF. CDR3 bases: TGTGCCAGCAGTGTAGGGGGACTAGTAGAGGGCACAGATACGCAGTATTTT.